The 2 T cell receptor beta chains in this list originate from one sample, sequenced in a study of shared clonotypes between healthy human individuals. TCRdb keeps only in-frame clones here, not all; method: immunoSEQ multiplex PCR. Here the sample spans some 500,000 clones, 90% to 97% being singletons. The sequenced sample consisted of naive CD4+ T cells sorted from blood. The sample's subset: CD45RA+ positively selected. These receptors originate from a woman aged 25-40 years in good health.

The chain couples TRBV11-2 to TRBJ1-2, with D unclear. The CDR3 sequence is 14 residues long. Germline V gives CDR1 SGHAT, CDR2 FQNNGV. Trimming stripped 2 bases from V and 4 bases from J, with 11 bases between. CDR3 loop: CASSLRSGSYGYTF. The CDR3 region has the DNA TGTGCCAGCAGCTTACGGTCAGGAAGCTATGGCTACACCTTC.

This clone has a single count. The V gene is TRBV15, the J gene TRBJ1-5; D unclear. The ends were cut back, 5 bases at V and 6 bases at J, with 20 bases in the middle. The CDR3 is 16 amino acids. From germline, CDR1 is LNHNV and CDR2 YYDKDF (reference sequence). As DNA, the CDR3 is TGTGCCACCAGCGGTGACATCGTCTTGCGATCTCAGCCCCAGCATTTT. Translating it yields CATSGDIVLRSQPQHF.